The 9 T cell receptor beta chains listed next were all sequenced from one sample in a study of T cell responses to AZD1222 COVID-19 vaccine. TCRdb's table, derived via immunoSEQ multiplex PCR, lists solely in-frame clones and lacks some. This sample has 100,000 to 150,000 clones, with approximately 90% found just once. The specimen was peripheral blood, collected on day 0 of AZD1222 vaccination. The receptors stem from an adult in good health.

This clone occurred once. The genes are TRBV7-9 and TRBJ2-3; TRBD1 might be the D (6 bases). Germline CDR1 and CDR2: SEHNR and FQNEAQ (reference sequence). Trimming removed 5 bases at V and 2 bases at J, with 20 bases between. This CDR3 spans 17 amino acids. CDR3 sequence reads: CASSPSRGQQYTDTQYF. CDR3 DNA: TGTGCCAGCAGCCCCAGTAGAGGACAGCAATACACAGATACGCAGTATTTT.

This sequence joins TRBV5-1 and TRBJ1-3, with TRBD1 as a possible D gene (5 bases). V gave up 0 bases and J gave up 0 bases, with 10 bases separating them. CDR1 is SGHRS, CDR2 YFSETQ, per germline. This CDR3 comprises 16 residues. DNA of the CDR3: TGCGCCAGCAGCTTGGAATACAGGAGCTCTGGAAACACCATATATTTT. As protein: CASSLEYRSSGNTIYF.

This clone was seen more than once but under ten times. This sequence joins TRBV23-1 and TRBJ1-2, with no clear D. TRBV23-1 is assigned to the ORF class and has an uncertain function. The ends were cut back, 2 bases at V and 7 bases at J, with 14 bases in the middle. This CDR3 spans 14 amino acids. The CDR3 sequence: CASSQAYWSAGYTF. CDR3 DNA: TGCGCCAGCAGTCAAGCATACTGGTCTGCTGGCTACACCTTC.

This chain connects TRBV27 to TRBJ2-7; D possibly corresponds to TRBD2 (6 bases). V lost 0 bases and J 4 bases, leaving 22 bases between the germline ends. The germline V gene has CDR1 MNHEY and CDR2 SMNVEV (reference sequence). The CDR3 is made up of 18 amino acids. CDR3 protein: CASSLSLRTNPPGYEQYF. The CDR3 bases are TGTGCCAGCAGTTTATCTCTTCGGACTAACCCCCCGGGGTACGAGCAGTACTTC.

The V and J genes are TRBV20-1 and TRBJ1-2; D not certain. The length of the CDR3 is 11 residues. Deletions cut 6 bases from V and 7 bases from J, with 12 bases between. Germline-derived CDR1 and CDR2 are DFQATT and SNEGSKA (reference sequence). CDR3 in amino acids: CSASVWSGYTF. The CDR3, as DNA: TGCAGTGCCAGTGTGTGGAGTGGCTACACCTTC.

This clone showed up just a few times. The rearrangement joins TRBV5-4 to TRBJ2-2, with no clear D. This CDR3 region has 16 residues. Trimming removed 0 bases from V and 1 base from J, with 10 bases in between. The germline CDR1 and CDR2 sequences are SGHNT and YYREEE (reference sequence). The CDR3 bases are TGTGCCAGCAGCTTGGGGGAAAAAAGGAACACCGGGGAGCTGTTTTTT. It codes for CASSLGEKRNTGELFF.

The chain is built from TRBV5-8 and TRBJ1-6; 9 nucleotides align to TRBD1. CDR3 size: 14 residues. The V gene end was trimmed by 6 bases and the J gene end by 6 bases; junction bases not matched to a gene: 4. Germline V gene sequence: CDR1 SGHTS, CDR2 YDEGEE. For the CDR3, the DNA is TGTGCCAGCACCTCGGGACAGGGTAATTCACCCCTCCACTTT. It specifies CASTSGQGNSPLHF.

The chain combines TRBV19 with TRBJ1-1, with a possible D match to TRBD1 (5 bases). Germline lookup yields CDR1 LNHDA and CDR2 SQIVND (reference sequence). The V gene lost 7 bases and the J gene lost 6 bases, with 21 bases spanning the gap. The CDR3 is made up of 15 amino acids. CDR3 DNA: TGTGCCAGTACCATCACCGGGGGTTCGATCTCTGAAGCTTTCTTT. It encodes CASTITGGSISEAFF.

The chain carries TRBV24-1 and TRBJ1-2, with 7 positions matching TRBD1. The V and J ends lost 4 bases and 4 bases, in that order; junction bases with no gene match: 5. Germline V CDR1 and CDR2: KGHDR, SFDVKD. CDR3 length: 14 amino acids. CDR3 in amino acids: CATSDLDRAYGYTF. The CDR3 DNA follows: TGTGCCACCAGTGACTTAGACAGGGCCTATGGCTACACCTTC.